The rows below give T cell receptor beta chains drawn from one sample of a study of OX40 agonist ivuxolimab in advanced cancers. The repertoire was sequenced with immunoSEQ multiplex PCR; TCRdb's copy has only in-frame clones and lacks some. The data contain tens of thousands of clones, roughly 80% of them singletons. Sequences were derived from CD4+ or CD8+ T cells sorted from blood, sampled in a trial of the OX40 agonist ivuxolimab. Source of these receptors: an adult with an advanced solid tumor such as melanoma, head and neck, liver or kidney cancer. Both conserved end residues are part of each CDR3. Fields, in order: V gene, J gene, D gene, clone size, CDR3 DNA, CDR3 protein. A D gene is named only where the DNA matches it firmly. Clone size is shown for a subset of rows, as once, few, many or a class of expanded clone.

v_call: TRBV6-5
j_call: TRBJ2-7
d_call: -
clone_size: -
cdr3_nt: TGTGCCAGCAGTTACTCGAAGGAGGGCTCCTACGAGCAGTACTTC
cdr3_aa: CASSYSKEGSYEQYF

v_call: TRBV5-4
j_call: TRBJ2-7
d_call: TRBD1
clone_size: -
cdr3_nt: TGTGCCAGCAGCAAAAAACAGGGGTCCTACGAGCAGTACTTC
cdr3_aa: CASSKKQGSYEQYF

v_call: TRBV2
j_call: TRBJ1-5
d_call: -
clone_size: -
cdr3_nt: TGTGCCAGCAGATCGGACAGTTTCAATCAGCCCCAGCATTTT
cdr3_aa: CASRSDSFNQPQHF

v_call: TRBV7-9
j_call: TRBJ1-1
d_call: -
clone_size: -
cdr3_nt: TGTGCCAGCAGCTTTGTCAGGGCAGGCACTGAAGCTTTCTTT
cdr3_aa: CASSFVRAGTEAFF

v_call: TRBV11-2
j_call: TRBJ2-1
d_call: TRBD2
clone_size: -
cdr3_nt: TGTGCCAGCAGCTTCGGGCTAGCGGGGTACAATGAGCAGTTCTTC
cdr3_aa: CASSFGLAGYNEQFF

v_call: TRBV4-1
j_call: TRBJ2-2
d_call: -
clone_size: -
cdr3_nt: TGCGCCAGCAGCCACGCAGGGGGGTCGAACACCGGGGAGCTGTTTTTT
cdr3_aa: CASSHAGGSNTGELFF

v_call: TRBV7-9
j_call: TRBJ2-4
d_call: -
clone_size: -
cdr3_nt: TGTGCCAGCAGCTTAGCGGGGGCCGCCAAAAACATTCAGTACTTC
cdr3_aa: CASSLAGAAKNIQYF

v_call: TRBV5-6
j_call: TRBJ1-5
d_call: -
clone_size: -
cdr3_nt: TGTGCCAGCAGCTTGGGGGGGTTAGGTCAGCCCCAGCATTTT
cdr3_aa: CASSLGGLGQPQHF

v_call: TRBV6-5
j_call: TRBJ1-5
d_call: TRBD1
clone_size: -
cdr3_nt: TGTGCCAGCACCCGGACAGGGGAGGGTCAGCCCCAGCATTTT
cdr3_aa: CASTRTGEGQPQHF

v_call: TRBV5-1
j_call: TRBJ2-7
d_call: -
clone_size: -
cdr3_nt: TGCGCCAGCAGTCAGGGGAGCTCCTACGAGCAGTACTTC
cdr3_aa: CASSQGSSYEQYF

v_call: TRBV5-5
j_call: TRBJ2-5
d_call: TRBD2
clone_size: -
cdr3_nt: TGTGCCAGCAGCTTTAGCGGGGGGGCCGGTATGGAGACCCAGTACTTC
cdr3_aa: CASSFSGGAGMETQYF

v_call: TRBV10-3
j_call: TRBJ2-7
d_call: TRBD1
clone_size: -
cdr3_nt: TGTGCCATCAGTGAGTCAACAGGGGGCCCCTACGAGCAGTACTTC
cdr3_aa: CAISESTGGPYEQYF

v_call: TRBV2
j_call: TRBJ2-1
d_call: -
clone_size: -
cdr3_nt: TGTGCCAGCAACCCAAGCTCCAGGGGCTCCTACAATGAGCAGTTCTTC
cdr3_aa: CASNPSSRGSYNEQFF

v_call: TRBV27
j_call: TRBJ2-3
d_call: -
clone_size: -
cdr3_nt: TGTGCCAGCAGTTTATCCATCACCTGGGGGACGGGGGCGCAGTATTTT
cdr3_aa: CASSLSITWGTGAQYF

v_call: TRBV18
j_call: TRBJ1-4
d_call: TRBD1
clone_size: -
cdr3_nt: TGTGCCAGCTCACCGGGCAGGGGGCTCGAAAAACTGTTTTTT
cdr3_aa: CASSPGRGLEKLFF

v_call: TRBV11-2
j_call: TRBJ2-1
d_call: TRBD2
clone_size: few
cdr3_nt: TGTGCCAGCAGCTTAACTAGCGTCAATGAGCAGTTCTTC
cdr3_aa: CASSLTSVNEQFF

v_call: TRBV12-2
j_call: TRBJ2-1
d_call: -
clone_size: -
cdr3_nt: TGTGCAAGTCGCTTAGATAATTCCGGGACAGGGGGCAGAAATGAGCAGTTCTTC
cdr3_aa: CASRLDNSGTGGRNEQFF

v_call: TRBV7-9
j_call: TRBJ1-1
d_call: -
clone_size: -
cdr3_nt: TGTGCCAGCAGGGCCCATAGGGGGGGGACGGACTACACTGAAGCTTTCTTT
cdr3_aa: CASRAHRGGTDYTEAFF

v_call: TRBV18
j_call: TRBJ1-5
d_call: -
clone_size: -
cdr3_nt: TGTGCCAGCTCACCAAGTAGAGGGGACCCTCGTCAGCCCCAGCATTTT
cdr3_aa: CASSPSRGDPRQPQHF

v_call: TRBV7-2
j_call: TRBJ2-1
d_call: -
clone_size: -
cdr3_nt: TGTGCCAGCAGCTTAGCCGAACGGGCGAGGGGTGAGCAGTTCTTC
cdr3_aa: CASSLAERARGEQFF

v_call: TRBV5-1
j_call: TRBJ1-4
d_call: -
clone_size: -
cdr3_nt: TGCGCCAGCAGCATAACCGGGACCATCGATGAAAAACTGTTTTTT
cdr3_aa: CASSITGTIDEKLFF

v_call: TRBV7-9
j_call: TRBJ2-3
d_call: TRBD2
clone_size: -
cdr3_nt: TGTGCCAGCAGCTTAGGACTAGCAGCAGATACGCAGTATTTT
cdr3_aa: CASSLGLAADTQYF

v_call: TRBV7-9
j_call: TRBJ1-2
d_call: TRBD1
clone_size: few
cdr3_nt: TGTGCCAGCAGCTTAGCCACCCCCGGGACAGGGTACAACTTC
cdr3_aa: CASSLATPGTGYNF

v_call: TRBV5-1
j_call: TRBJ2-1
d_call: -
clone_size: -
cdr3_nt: TGCGCCAGGCCCTGCTCTGCCACAGGTTACTACAATGAGCAGTTCTTC
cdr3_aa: CARPCSATGYYNEQFF

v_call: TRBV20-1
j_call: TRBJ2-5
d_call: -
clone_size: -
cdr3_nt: TGCAGTGCTAGGCCCGAGACCCAGTACTTC
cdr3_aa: CSARPETQYF

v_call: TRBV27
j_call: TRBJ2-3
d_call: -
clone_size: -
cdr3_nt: TGTGCCAGCAGTTTTATAAGACGGACAGATACGCAGTATTTT
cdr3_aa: CASSFIRRTDTQYF

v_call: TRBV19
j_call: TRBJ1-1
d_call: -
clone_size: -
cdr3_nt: TGTGCCAGTAGTTCCTCAGGGGAGGCTTTCACTGAAGCTTTCTTT
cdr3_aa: CASSSSGEAFTEAFF

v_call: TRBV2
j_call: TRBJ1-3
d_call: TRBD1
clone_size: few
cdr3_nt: TGTGCCAGCAGTGGACAGGGGGGGAGAAACACCATATATTTT
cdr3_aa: CASSGQGGRNTIYF

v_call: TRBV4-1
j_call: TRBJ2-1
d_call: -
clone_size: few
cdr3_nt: TGCGCCAGCAGCCAAGATAGCAGCGGGTTTAGCTCCTACAATGAGCAGTTCTTC
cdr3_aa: CASSQDSSGFSSYNEQFF

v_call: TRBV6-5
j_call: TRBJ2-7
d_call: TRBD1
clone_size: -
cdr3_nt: TGTGCCAGCAGTTACCGCCCGACAGGGTACTACGAGCAGTACTTC
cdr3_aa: CASSYRPTGYYEQYF

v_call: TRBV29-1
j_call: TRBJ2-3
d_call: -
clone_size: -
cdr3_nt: TGCAGCGTTGTAGGTCAGGGTGGCACAGATACGCAGTATTTT
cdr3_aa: CSVVGQGGTDTQYF

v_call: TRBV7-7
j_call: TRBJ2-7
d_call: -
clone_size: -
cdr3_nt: TGTGCCAGCAGCCGGGACGGAACAAACTACGAGCAGTACTTC
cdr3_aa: CASSRDGTNYEQYF

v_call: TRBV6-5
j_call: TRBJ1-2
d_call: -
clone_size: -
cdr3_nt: TGTGCCATTGCTGGGGGTTATAACTATGGCTACACCTTC
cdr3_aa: CAIAGGYNYGYTF

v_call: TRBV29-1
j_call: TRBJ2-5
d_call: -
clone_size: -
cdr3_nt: TGCAGCGTTGGGAAGGTTGTGCAAGAGACCCAGTACTTC
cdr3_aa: CSVGKVVQETQYF

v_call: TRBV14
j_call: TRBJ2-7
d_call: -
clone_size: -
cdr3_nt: TGTGCCAGCAGCCAAGCAGATTTTCCCAACGGGCCAGACTCCTACGAGCAGTACTTC
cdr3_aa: CASSQADFPNGPDSYEQYF

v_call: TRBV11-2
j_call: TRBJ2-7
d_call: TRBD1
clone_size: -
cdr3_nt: TGTGCCAGCAGCGCAGGGACAGTTGGGAGCGAGCAGTACTTC
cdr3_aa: CASSAGTVGSEQYF

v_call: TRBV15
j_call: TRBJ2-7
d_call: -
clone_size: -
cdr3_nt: TGTGCCACCAGCAGAGTAGGCTACGAGCAGTACTTC
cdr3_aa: CATSRVGYEQYF

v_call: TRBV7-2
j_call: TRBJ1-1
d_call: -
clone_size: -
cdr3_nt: TGTGCCAGCAGCTTATCCAGGTTGAACACTGAAGCTTTCTTT
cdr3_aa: CASSLSRLNTEAFF

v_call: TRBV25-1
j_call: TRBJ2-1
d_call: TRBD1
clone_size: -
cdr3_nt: TGTGCCAGCACCGCGTGGACAGGGAGGCGCAATGAGCAGTTCTTC
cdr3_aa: CASTAWTGRRNEQFF

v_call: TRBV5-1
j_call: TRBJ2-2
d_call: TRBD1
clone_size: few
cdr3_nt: TGCGCCAGCAGCTTGGCCCGGACAGGGGGTACCGGGGAGCTGTTTTTT
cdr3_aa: CASSLARTGGTGELFF

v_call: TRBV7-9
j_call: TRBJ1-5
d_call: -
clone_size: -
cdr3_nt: TGTGCCAGCAGCCCCGTGGGGGGACACAACAGCAATCAGCCCCAGCATTTT
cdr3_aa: CASSPVGGHNSNQPQHF